This T cell receptor (beta chain) was obtained from a study of Graves' ophthalmopathy and Graves' hyperthyroidism. RNA transcripts were the template, and TCR beta CDR3 regions were amplified from them. HTBI-primed first-round RT-PCR preceded second-round multiplex PCR. TCRdb passed the multiplex PCR reads through MiXCR, listing each CDR3 protein once. Altogether hundreds of thousands of distinct CDR3 sequences are present, over 15% being singletons, with the ten largest covering 5.5% to 8%. This clonotype has a count of ten or more. Its antigen remains unidentified. CDR3 size: 13 residues. Trimming took 3 bases from V and 6 from J, leaving 9 bases between them. CDR1 is MNHNS, CDR2 SASEGT, per germline. Whole-study results and caveats: Most expanded clonotypes in thyroid above 0.001 frequency also showed up in blood.

Sequenced material: peripheral blood. The chain uses TRBV6-1 and TRBJ1-5; D is unresolved. The receptor was isolated from a woman aged 18-35 years with stable Graves' hyperthyroidism. This chain's CDR3 is CASSEGLSQPQHF. DNA of the CDR3: TGTGCCAGCAGTGAGGGATTGAGTCAGCCCCAGCATTTT.